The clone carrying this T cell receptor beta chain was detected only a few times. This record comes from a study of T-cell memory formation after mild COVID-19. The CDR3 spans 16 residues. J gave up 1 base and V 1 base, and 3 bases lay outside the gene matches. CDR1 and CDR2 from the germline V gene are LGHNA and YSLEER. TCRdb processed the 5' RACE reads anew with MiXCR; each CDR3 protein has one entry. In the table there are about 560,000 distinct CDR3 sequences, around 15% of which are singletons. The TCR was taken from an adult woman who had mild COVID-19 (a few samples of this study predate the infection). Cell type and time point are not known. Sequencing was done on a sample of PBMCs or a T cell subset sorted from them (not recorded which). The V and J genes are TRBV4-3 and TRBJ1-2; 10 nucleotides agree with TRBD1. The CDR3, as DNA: TGCGCCAGCAGCCAAGTAGGGACAGGGGTTAACTATGGCTACACCTTC. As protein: CASSQVGTGVNYGYTF.